A selection of T cell receptor beta chains follows, all from one sample in a study of cytomegalovirus exposure and HLA in healthy donors. Assay used: immunoSEQ multiplex PCR; TCRdb lists only in-frame clones, some missing. Of some 190,000 clones listed, around 76% are singletons. Sequencing was carried out using PBMCs. These receptors originate from a man in his forties in good health and CMV-seronegative. Both conserved end residues are part of each CDR3. Fields, in order: J gene, D gene, clone size, V gene, CDR3 DNA, CDR3 protein. The D gene is left open where the match is weak. A row's size may be missing; if present it is once, few, many or a size class.

>TRBJ2-2|TRBD2|NA|TRBV5-1
TGCGCCAGCAGCCCCAGGACTAGCGGGAGGGCCGGGGTCACCGGGGAGCTGTTTTTT
CASSPRTSGRAGVTGELFF
>TRBJ1-4|NA|NA|TRBV15
TGTGCCACCAGCGGGGGGACTGTGGGCTCAAAACTGTTTTTT
CATSGGTVGSKLFF
>TRBJ1-5|NA|once|TRBV30
TGTGCCTGGAGTGTATCCCATAGCAATCAGCCCCAGCATTTT
CAWSVSHSNQPQHF
>TRBJ1-3|NA|NA|TRBV5-4
TGTGCCAGCAGCTTGGCCCAGAACTCTGGAAACACCATATATTTT
CASSLAQNSGNTIYF
>TRBJ1-3|NA|once|TRBV29-1
TGCAGCGTTGATCTCGGAAACACCATATATTTT
CSVDLGNTIYF
>TRBJ1-1|NA|NA|TRBV18
TGTGCCAGCTCTGCGGGGGGAGGTATGGCGGCTTTCTTT
CASSAGGGMAAFF
>TRBJ1-2|NA|NA|TRBV6-5
TGTGCCAGCAGTTACTCGACACAGGGACATGGCTACACCTTC
CASSYSTQGHGYTF
>TRBJ1-2|NA|NA|TRBV27
TGTGCCAGCAGTGGCCGGGACGGGGGGAACTATGGCTACACCTTC
CASSGRDGGNYGYTF
>TRBJ2-7|TRBD2|NA|TRBV10-1
TGCGCCAGCACCCAGATGCTAGCGGGAGACTACGAGCAGTACTTC
CASTQMLAGDYEQYF
>TRBJ1-5|NA|NA|TRBV27
TGTGCCAGCAGTTTGCAATCCCCCCGGGGAAATCAGCCCCAGCATTTT
CASSLQSPRGNQPQHF
>TRBJ2-5|TRBD2|NA|TRBV9
TGTGCCAGCAGCCCCGGACTAGCGGGGGAACAGACCCAGTACTTC
CASSPGLAGEQTQYF
>TRBJ1-5|NA|NA|TRBV5-5
TGTGCCAGCAGCTTGTTTCGGGATCAGCCCCAGCATTTT
CASSLFRDQPQHF
>TRBJ2-7|TRBD1|NA|TRBV19
TGTGCCAGTAGCCATCCCGGGACAGGCTCCTACGAGCAGTACTTC
CASSHPGTGSYEQYF
>TRBJ2-1|TRBD1|NA|TRBV10-3
TGTGCCATCAGCCAGTCGGGACAGGGGGCTAGCGGGAACTACAATGAGCAGTTCTTC
CAISQSGQGASGNYNEQFF
>TRBJ2-7|NA|NA|TRBV6-5
TGTGCCAGCAGTTACCTCCAGGGGTACGAGCAGTACTTC
CASSYLQGYEQYF
>TRBJ2-1|NA|NA|TRBV30
TGTGCCTGGAGTGTACTGTTGGGGGGACCCAGGCGGGTGAATGAGCAGTTCTTC
CAWSVLLGGPRRVNEQFF
>TRBJ2-3|NA|NA|TRBV6-4
TGTGCCAGCAGTACAGGGTCCTCTAGCACAGATACGCAGTATTTT
CASSTGSSSTDTQYF
>TRBJ2-5|TRBD1|NA|TRBV4-2
TGTGCCAGCAGCCAATCGGACAGGTCGGCAGAGACCCAGTACTTC
CASSQSDRSAETQYF
>TRBJ1-6|NA|NA|TRBV28
TGTGCCAGCATAATCGGGGGGAATAATTCACCCCTCCACTTT
CASIIGGNNSPLHF
>TRBJ1-1|TRBD1|NA|TRBV19
TGTGCCAGTAGTTGGGCCGGGACAGGGGGCACTGAAGCTTTCTTT
CASSWAGTGGTEAFF
>TRBJ2-5|NA|NA|TRBV18
TGTGCCAGCTCACCCGGACAGAAAGAGACCCAGTACTTC
CASSPGQKETQYF
>TRBJ1-5|TRBD1|NA|TRBV5-1
TGCGCCAGCAGCTTAGGACAGGGGGGGAGTCAGCCCCAGCATTTT
CASSLGQGGSQPQHF
>TRBJ2-5|TRBD1|NA|TRBV5-1
TGCGCCAGCAGCGTAGGACAGGGGCAGACCCAGTACTTC
CASSVGQGQTQYF
>TRBJ2-5|NA|NA|TRBV7-3
TGTGCCAGCAGCTTGATGGCGGAAGAGACCCAGTACTTC
CASSLMAEETQYF
>TRBJ2-7|NA|NA|TRBV28
TGTGCCAGCAGAGAAGACAGGTTCTACGAGCAGTACTTC
CASREDRFYEQYF
>TRBJ2-7|NA|NA|TRBV28
TGTGCCAGCACCTCGACTAGTAACGAGCAGTACTTC
CASTSTSNEQYF
>TRBJ2-7|NA|NA|TRBV5-1
TGCGCCAGCAGCTTAGGAGGGAGCTCCTACGAGCAGTACTTC
CASSLGGSSYEQYF